Included here is one T cell receptor beta chain sequence, with context. TCRdb keeps only in-frame clones here, not all; method: immunoSEQ multiplex PCR. The sample lists roughly 68,000 clones, approximately 85% occurring once. This CDR3 spans 14 amino acids. Germline V lookup: CDR1 SNHLY, CDR2 FYNNEI. After removal of 4 bases from V and 5 bases from J, the junction contained 3 bases not matched to a gene. Time point described: baseline, week 1 (first vaccination visit). The treatment: pre-vaccination baseline after standard-of-care therapy. This entry is derived from a study of a mutant IDH1 vaccine in newly diagnosed glioma. Overall study: Most patients had received both radiotherapy and temozolomide, the prior options being radiotherapy, temozolomide, or both.

This clonotype was sampled from a man between 45 and 60 years old with glioma. V is TRBV2 and J is TRBJ2-3; 10 positions agree with TRBD1. The starting material was PBMCs, obtained from a glioma patient treated with radiotherapy, temozolomide or both. The CDR3 DNA sequence: TGTGCCAGCAGTGTGGGGACAGGGGAAGATACGCAGTATTTT. Residues: CASSVGTGEDTQYF.